This TCR beta chain was obtained from a study of blood T cells in healthy people across ages. Concerning this clonotype itself: Its antigen is as yet unknown.

Regarding the study as a whole: Estimated diversity, derived from one million T cells, was regarded as an underestimate.

The second PCR ran about 6 to 11 cycles with a sample-barcoded 5' primer and J-beta primers. TCRdb reprocessed the 5' RACE reads via MiXCR and lists one record per CDR3 protein. In the table there are roughly 1,100,000 distinct CDR3 sequences, less than 25% of which are singletons. Extracted total RNA amounted to at least 5.5 micrograms for each sample. This sample also belongs to another study, concerning T cells of mothers and their children. From that second work: For each mother, over 8 million TCR beta CDR3 reads were obtained, and for each child, roughly 3.2 million.

Specimen: blood. The sequence came from a girl aged 2 to 10 in good health.

CDR3 in amino acids: CASSTGGRDTQYF. CDR3 sequence (DNA): TGTGCCAGTAGTACCGGGGGCAGAGATACGCAGTATTTT. The V gene is TRBV19, the J gene TRBJ2-3; tentatively, D is TRBD1 or TRBD2 (6 bases each). The CDR3 sequence is 13 residues long. Germline V gives CDR1 LNHDA, CDR2 SQIVND (reference sequence). V was shortened by 4 bases and J by 5 bases, with 10 bases between the two germline ends.